These 23 T cell receptor beta chains came from one sample sequenced in a study of blood T cell repertoires in COVID-19. Method: immunoSEQ multiplex PCR; TCRdb's copy keeps in-frame clones and lacks some. The repertoire holds about 100,000 clones, with approximately 86% as singletons. Specimen: peripheral blood. Receptors were obtained from a man between 60 and 75 years old with acute or convalescent COVID-19.

This clone was observed once. The CDR3 protein is CASSDSGQGVEAFF. The CDR3, as DNA: TGTGCCAGCAGCGACTCCGGACAGGGTGTTGAAGCTTTCTTT. The gene calls are TRBV11-2 and TRBJ1-1; 8 positions match TRBD1. CDR3 length: 14 amino acids. CDR1 SGHAT and CDR2 FQNNGV come from the germline V gene. The trim removed 5 bases at V and 7 bases at J, leaving 9 bases unmatched.

The chain couples TRBV19 to TRBJ2-5; D call uncertain. This CDR3 is built from 13 residues. Germline lookup yields CDR1 LNHDA and CDR2 SQIVND (reference sequence). V was trimmed by 3 bases and J by 2 bases, leaving 7 bases between them. In DNA form, the CDR3 reads TGTGCCAGTAGTATTTACGGGCAAGAGACCCAGTACTTC. It encodes CASSIYGQETQYF.

V gene TRBV9 combines with J gene TRBJ2-1; the D gene is possibly TRBD2 (7 bases). Germline assignment: CDR1 SGDLS and CDR2 YYNGEE. This CDR3 has 16 residues. V lost 3 bases to trimming and J lost 10 bases, with 23 bases between them. CDR3 residues: CASSEIGPSGEGEQFF. The CDR3 DNA sequence: TGTGCCAGCAGCGAAATCGGTCCCTCAGGGGAGGGGGAGCAGTTCTTC.

The rearrangement uses TRBV7-9 and TRBJ1-5; 7 nucleotides match TRBD1. Germline V gene sequence: CDR1 SEHNR, CDR2 FQNEAQ (reference sequence). V dropped 1 base and J dropped 3; count of bases not matched to a gene: 6. The CDR3 spans 16 residues. The CDR3 nucleotides read TGTGCCAGCAGCTTAGGAGGGACAGTTCCCAATCAGCCCCAGCATTTT. This translates into CASSLGGTVPNQPQHF. The full variable domain, rest sourced from reference TRBV7-9 and TRBJ1-5, is DTGVSQNPRHKITKRGQNVTFRCDPISEHNRLYWYRQTLGQGPEFLTYFQNEAQLEKSRLLSDRFSAERPKGSFSTLEIQRTEQGDSAMYLCASSLGGTVPNQPQHFGDGTRLSIL.

This clone came up once. The chain employs TRBV20-1 and TRBJ2-1; 11 nucleotides line up with TRBD2. The junction had 8 bases not matched to a gene; V was cut back by 3 bases and J by 10 bases. The CDR3 totals 14 residues. The V gene's germline CDR1 is DFQATT and CDR2 SNEGSKA (reference sequence). The CDR3 nucleotides read TGCAGTGCTAGTAGGCTAGCGGGAGGAGGGGAGCAGTTCTTC. It is translated as CSASRLAGGGEQFF.

This chain joins TRBV11-2 and TRBJ1-2; 7 bases are shared with TRBD1. Germline CDR1 is SGHAT and CDR2 is FQNNGV. The CDR3 runs 15 residues. V trimming: 5 bases; J trimming: 7 bases; junction bases outside the gene matches: 13. The CDR3 protein is CASSNSQQGWGGYTF. In DNA, the CDR3 is TGTGCCAGCAGCAATTCTCAACAGGGGTGGGGTGGCTACACCTTC. Supplemented by reference TRBV11-2 and TRBJ1-2, the full variable domain reads EAGVAQSPRYKIIEKRQSVAFWCNPISGHATLYWYQQILGQGPKLLIQFQNNGVVDDSQLPKDRFSAERLKGVDSTLKIQPAKLEDSAVYLCASSNSQQGWGGYTFGSGTRLTVV.

The V and J genes are TRBV6-2 or TRBV6-3 and TRBJ1-5, with unresolved D. Per the germline V gene, CDR1 is MNHEY and CDR2 is SVGEGT. V lost 2 bases and J lost 5, with 7 bases in between. The CDR3 length is 13 residues. CDR3 region: CASSYREYQPQHF. The DNA of the CDR3 is TGTGCCAGCAGTTACCGGGAGTATCAGCCCCAGCATTTT.

Comments on this clone: One junction end does not reproduce the germline sequence, and a read error may be involved. The chain links TRBV5-4 to TRBJ2-7; D may be TRBD1 (6 bases). CDR3 size: 15 residues. CDR1 SGHNT and CDR2 YYREEE come from the germline V gene (reference sequence). The CDR3 coding sequence is TGTGCCAGCAGCCCCACAGGGAAACCCTCCCACGAGCAGTACTTC. Encoded protein: CASSPTGKPSHEQYF.

V is TRBV4-3 and J is TRBJ2-7, with 8 bases that match TRBD2. Germline V lookup: CDR1 LGHNA, CDR2 YSLEER. With V trimmed by 1 base and J by 3 bases, 5 bases remained unmatched. The CDR3 has 15 amino acids. The CDR3 protein is CASSQGAGGRYEQYF. The DNA for the CDR3 is TGCGCCAGCAGCCAAGGGGCGGGGGGTCGCTACGAGCAGTACTTC.

The rearrangement links TRBV30 to TRBJ1-1; D perhaps matches TRBD1 (5 bases). Trimming stripped 4 bases from V and 4 bases from J, with 16 bases between. This CDR3 has 14 amino acids. Germline CDR1 reads GTSNPN; CDR2 reads SVGIG (reference sequence). Written as DNA, the CDR3 is TGTGCCTGGATCTCAGGGAAGGGCAGCACTGAAGCTTTCTTT. As protein: CAWISGKGSTEAFF.

This clone was picked up one time. CDR3 coding DNA: TGTGCCAGCAGGAGAGAGGGGGCGCGCGGATATGGCTACACCTTC. Translating it yields CASRREGARGYGYTF. V gene TRBV6-5 combines with J gene TRBJ1-2; TRBD1 matches at 7 bases. This CDR3 is built from 15 residues. V gave up 6 bases and J gave up 5 bases; unmatched junction bases: 12. Looked up from germline, CDR1 is MNHEY and CDR2 is SVGAGI.

The chain employs TRBV10-2 and TRBJ2-1; tentative D call: TRBD1 (6 bases). CDR1 WSHSY and CDR2 SAAADI come from the germline V gene. The V end was cut by 9 bases, the J end by 6 bases, with 18 bases between. This CDR3 has 14 residues. Here the CDR3 reads CASTRGTTGNEQFF. As DNA, the CDR3 is TGCGCCAGTACCCGAGGGACAACCGGCAATGAGCAGTTCTTC.

This clone was seen just once. The genes are TRBV30 and TRBJ1-2; a possible D gene is TRBD1 (5 bases). CDR3 length: 10 amino acids. Trimming removed 8 bases from V and 7 bases from J, with 11 bases in between. The germline CDR1 and CDR2 sequences are GTSNPN and SVGIG (reference sequence). The CDR3, as DNA: TGTGCCAGCAGGGTGCGTGGCTACACCTTC. Translation gives CASRVRGYTF.

The chain joins TRBV12-5 to TRBJ1-1; no firm D call. CDR3 size: 13 residues. The ends were cut back, 0 bases at V and 10 bases at J, with 12 bases in the middle. Per germline, CDR1 LGHNT and CDR2 FRNRAP. CDR3 in DNA: TGTGCTAGTGGTTTGGTACGAGGGTTGGGAGCTTTCTTT. Its translation: CASGLVRGLGAFF.

The V gene is TRBV11-2, the J gene TRBJ2-3; 8 positions match TRBD1. CDR3 length: 15 residues. CDR1 and CDR2 from the germline V gene are SGHAT and FQNNGV. V lost 7 bases to trimming and J lost 1 base; unmatched junction nucleotides: 7. CDR3 nucleotides: TGTGCCAGCAACCCCGGACAGGGACGCACAGATACGCAGTATTTT. It specifies CASNPGQGRTDTQYF.

This chain links TRBV9 with TRBJ2-7, with D uncertain. V gave up 4 bases and J gave up 3 bases, with 8 bases separating them. The CDR3 loop spans 12 amino acids. Germline loops: CDR1 SGDLS, CDR2 YYNGEE. CDR3 bases: TGTGCCAGCAGCTCAGATCTCTACGAGCAGTACTTC. This translates into CASSSDLYEQYF.

The chain joins TRBV12-2 to TRBJ1-5. TRBV12-2 is reported as a pseudogene. The CDR3 contains 16 residues. CDR3 region: CASRSRCSVYNQPQHF. CDR3 nucleotides: TGTGCAAGTCGCTCCCGGTGTTCTGTTTACAATCAGCCCCAGCATTTT.

Here the CDR3 DNA reads TGCGCCAGCAGCTTGGCCGCCAGCGCCTACGAGCAGTACTTC. Translation gives CASSLAASAYEQYF. The chain links TRBV5-1 to TRBJ2-7; no firm D call. The CDR3 has 14 residues. V lost 0 bases and J 2 bases, leaving 9 bases between the germline ends. CDR1 and CDR2 (germline): SGHRS, YFSETQ.

The CDR3 nucleotides are TGTGCCAGTACCGACCGGCTAGTTGCGGATACGCAGTATTTT. Protein product: CASTDRLVADTQYF. The rearrangement links TRBV19 to TRBJ2-3; no definite D call. The germline CDR1 and CDR2 sequences are LNHDA and SQIVND (reference sequence). The CDR3 spans 14 residues. The V end was cut by 7 bases, the J end by 6 bases, with 17 bases between.

CDR3 bases: TGTGCCAGCAGTTCCGGGACAGACTATGGCTACACCTTC. This sequence encodes CASSSGTDYGYTF. The chain carries TRBV28 and TRBJ1-2, with TRBD1 matching 7 bases. Germline V lookup: CDR1 MDHEN, CDR2 SYDVKM. The CDR3 extends over 13 amino acids. V lost 4 bases, J lost 3 bases, and 2 bases stayed unmatched.

The rearrangement joins TRBV7-8 to TRBJ1-1; no reliable D call. The CDR3 consists of 13 residues. CDR1 and CDR2 from the germline V gene are SGHVS and FQNEAQ. V was shortened by 3 bases and J by 2 bases, with 7 bases between the two germline ends. CDR3 amino acids: CASSFGKNTEAFF. The CDR3 bases are TGTGCCAGCAGCTTCGGGAAAAACACTGAAGCTTTCTTT.

The J gene is TRBJ2-1, the V gene TRBV6-1; 7 bases align to TRBD1. Germline loops: CDR1 MNHNS, CDR2 SASEGT. This CDR3 region has 15 residues. V trimming: 2 bases; J trimming: 3 bases; junction bases outside the gene matches: 4. CDR3 region: CASSEFAGGYNEQFF. CDR3 in DNA: TGTGCCAGCAGTGAATTTGCAGGGGGCTACAATGAGCAGTTCTTC.

The chain employs TRBV19 and TRBJ1-6; TRBD1 might be the D (6 bases). Germline CDR1 and CDR2: LNHDA and SQIVND (reference sequence). The CDR3 has 14 residues. Between the trimmed V and J ends, which lost 4 bases and 7 bases, there was a span of 11 bases. CDR3 residues: CASSNRDKNSPLHF. As DNA, the CDR3 is TGTGCCAGTAGTAACCGGGACAAGAATTCACCCCTCCACTTT.